This TCR beta chain was obtained from a study of vaccination and CD4 T cells after COVID-19. About the research overall: Six males and four females constituted the convalescent cohort, two of whom were Hispanic.

The treatment: approximately 11-day PBMC culture with coronavirus spike peptide pools or control peptides (ViraFEST assay). The Oncomine TCR Beta short-read assay sequenced DNA from cultured CD4+ T cells. One entry per CDR3 protein results from TCRdb running MiXCR on the PCR reads. The sample has 10,000 to 11,000 distinct CDR3 sequences, more than 20% seen once. Remarks on this clonotype: The antigen is undetermined.

V was pared by 4 bases and J by 1 base, with 3 bases of the junction left unmatched. CDR1 is MNHNS, CDR2 SASEGT, per germline. The CDR3 is 14 amino acids. Study-level results: Spike mono-reactivity held for 304 of 307 vaccine-specific clones in convalescent patients.

The sample here was CD4+ T cells from blood, cultured in vitro, taken before SARS-CoV-2 vaccination. The sequence came from a human donor who received a COVID-19 vaccine. V gene TRBV6-1 combines with J gene TRBJ1-1, with 7 bases matching TRBD1. The CDR3: CASSVNRGNTEAFF. CDR3 sequence (DNA): TGTGCCAGCAGTGTAAACAGGGGGAACACTGAAGCTTTCTTT.